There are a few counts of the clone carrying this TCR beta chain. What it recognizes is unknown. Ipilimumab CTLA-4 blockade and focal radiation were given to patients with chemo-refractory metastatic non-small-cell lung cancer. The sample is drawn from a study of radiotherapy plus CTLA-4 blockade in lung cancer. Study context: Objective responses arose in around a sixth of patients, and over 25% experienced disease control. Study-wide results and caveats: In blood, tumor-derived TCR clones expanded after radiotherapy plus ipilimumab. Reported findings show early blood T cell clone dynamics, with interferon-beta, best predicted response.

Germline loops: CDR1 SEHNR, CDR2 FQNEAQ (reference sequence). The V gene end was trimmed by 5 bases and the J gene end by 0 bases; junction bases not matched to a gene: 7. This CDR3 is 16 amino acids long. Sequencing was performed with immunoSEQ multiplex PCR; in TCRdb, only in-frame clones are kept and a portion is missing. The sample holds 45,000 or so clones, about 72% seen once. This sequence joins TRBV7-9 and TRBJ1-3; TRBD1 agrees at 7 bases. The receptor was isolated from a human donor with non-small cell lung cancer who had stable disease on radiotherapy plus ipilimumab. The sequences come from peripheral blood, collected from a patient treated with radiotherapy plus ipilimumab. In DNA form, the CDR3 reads TGTGCCAGCAGCCCCCCAGGGGGTAGCTCTGGAAACACCATATATTTT. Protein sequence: CASSPPGGSSGNTIYF.